A single sample gave rise to the 25 T cell receptor beta chains below, sequenced in a study of cytomegalovirus exposure and HLA in healthy donors. With 60 Vbeta and 13 Jbeta primers, the PCR was carried out. The protocol was immunoSEQ multiplex PCR, while the TCRdb copy is restricted to in-frame clones and leaves out a portion. The sample lists 150,000 to 200,000 clones; 80% to 85% were seen once. Sequencing used PBMCs. Source of these receptors: a woman between 40 and 50 years old in good health and CMV-seronegative.

The genes are TRBV18 and TRBJ2-2; 8 bases are a match to TRBD1. The length of the CDR3 is 16 residues. Germline loops: CDR1 KGHSH, CDR2 LQKENI. V shed 2 bases and J 6 bases; nucleotides not matched to a gene: 8. The CDR3 DNA follows: TGTGCCAGCTCACCAATCTTTGCACAGGGGGCCGGGGAGCTGTTTTTT. Encoded protein: CASSPIFAQGAGELFF.

V is TRBV5-1 and J is TRBJ2-3, with TRBD1 as a possible D gene (5 bases). The CDR3 sequence is 15 residues long. V lost 0 bases, J lost 4 bases, and 12 bases lay in between. From germline, CDR1 is SGHRS and CDR2 YFSETQ. Written as DNA, the CDR3 is TGCGCCAGCAGCTTGGCGGCCAGGGCTGCAGATACGCAGTATTTT. Amino acids: CASSLAARAADTQYF.

The gene calls are TRBV10-3 and TRBJ2-1; 11 positions agree with TRBD2. V shed 3 bases and J 5 bases; nucleotides not matched to a gene: 9. Germline lookup yields CDR1 ENHRY and CDR2 SYGVKD. This CDR3 has 17 amino acids. The CDR3 reads CAISEAASGRINNEQFF. The CDR3 nucleotides read TGTGCCATCAGTGAAGCGGCTAGCGGGAGGATAAACAATGAGCAGTTCTTC.

This CDR3 reads CSVVTANTEAFF. CDR3 in DNA: TGCAGCGTTGTGACAGCGAACACTGAAGCTTTCTTT. This chain joins TRBV29-1 and TRBJ1-1, with D perhaps TRBD1 (5 bases). Per the germline V gene, CDR1 is SQVTM and CDR2 is ANQGSEA. The CDR3 runs to 12 residues. The V and J ends lost 4 bases and 1 base respectively, with 7 bases between them.

The V gene is TRBV7-2, the J gene TRBJ2-7; 14 positions agree with TRBD2. This CDR3 is 15 amino acids long. V shed 2 bases and J 11 bases; nucleotides not matched to a gene: 8. Germline loops: CDR1 SGHTA, CDR2 FQGNSA. For the CDR3, the DNA is TGTGCCAGCAGCTTAACCGGGACTAGCGGGAGTCAGGAGTACGTC. Translated: CASSLTGTSGSQEYV.

This chain uses TRBV4-3 with TRBJ1-6; 7 bases are shared with TRBD1. V was clipped by 0 bases and J by 6 bases; unmatched bases: 2. Germline CDR1 and CDR2: LGHNA and YSLEER. The CDR3 loop spans 15 amino acids. For the CDR3, the DNA is TGCGCCAGCAGCCAAGATGGGACAGCTAATTCACCCCTCCACTTT. This encodes CASSQDGTANSPLHF.

The genes are TRBV6-4 and TRBJ2-3, with D perhaps matching TRBD2 (6 bases). The CDR3 is made up of 16 amino acids. Germline CDR1 reads MRHNA; CDR2 reads SNTAGT. With 1 base removed from V and 6 bases from J, the gap between germline ends came to 17 bases. CDR3 loop: CASSDYGGSFPDTQYF. In DNA, the CDR3 is TGTGCCAGCAGTGACTACGGAGGGAGTTTCCCCGATACGCAGTATTTT.

V usage is TRBV5-1 and J usage is TRBJ2-2, with 9 bases identical to TRBD2. Germline V gene sequence: CDR1 SGHRS, CDR2 YFSETQ. J gave up 6 bases and V 4 bases, and 13 bases lay outside the gene matches. This CDR3 has 17 amino acids. The chain's CDR3 is CASSKSGRRREAGELFF. The CDR3, as DNA: TGCGCCAGCAGCAAAAGCGGGAGGCGCAGGGAAGCCGGGGAGCTGTTTTTT.

The V call is TRBV11-2, the J call TRBJ2-2; TRBD2 aligns across 9 bases. V shed 5 bases, J shed 4 bases, and the junction held 17 bases outside the gene matches. Germline V CDR1 and CDR2: SGHAT, FQNNGV. The CDR3 spans 19 residues. CDR3 in DNA: TGTGCCAGCAGCCACCTTCCGGGACTAGCCGTTACTCTCACCGGGGAGCTGTTTTTT. It encodes CASSHLPGLAVTLTGELFF.

This clone appeared a few times. This chain joins TRBV23-1 and TRBJ2-3, with 8 bases matching TRBD1. TRBV23-1 is recorded as an ORF, its role being uncertain. The CDR3 is 19 residues long. The V segment lost 0 bases and the J segment 4 bases; nucleotides outside the gene matches: 15. The CDR3 sequence: CASSQSTAHSGQGPDTQYF. As DNA, the CDR3 is TGCGCCAGCAGTCAATCGACTGCCCACTCCGGACAGGGACCAGATACGCAGTATTTT.

V and J are TRBV6-1 and TRBJ2-1, with a possible D match to TRBD2 (5 bases). V was trimmed by 4 bases and J by 10 bases, leaving 14 bases between them. The CDR3 sequence is 13 residues long. CDR1 is MNHNS, CDR2 SASEGT, per germline. CDR3 amino acids: CASSVGEHSEQFF. The CDR3 region has the DNA TGTGCCAGCAGTGTTGGGGAGCATAGCGAGCAGTTCTTC.

The table lists this clone with a few counts. This chain connects TRBV11-2 to TRBJ2-3; D uncertain. The CDR3 contains 15 residues. Trimming took 4 bases from V and 0 from J, leaving 11 bases between them. Per the germline V gene, CDR1 is SGHAT and CDR2 is FQNNGV. As DNA, the CDR3 is TGTGCCAGCAGCTCCCTACAGCAAAGCACAGATACGCAGTATTTT. Translated, it gives CASSSLQQSTDTQYF.

The chain links TRBV5-8 to TRBJ1-3, with a weak D call TRBD1 (5 bases). V shed 0 bases and J shed 0 bases, with 7 bases lying between them. Germline assignment: CDR1 SGHTS and CDR2 YDEGEE. The CDR3 is made up of 15 amino acids. The CDR3 DNA follows: TGTGCCAGCAGCTTGGGGACATACTCTGGAAACACCATATATTTT. It codes for CASSLGTYSGNTIYF. The variable domain in full, completed from reference TRBV5-8 and TRBJ1-3, reads EAGVTQSPTHLIKTRGQQATLRCSPISGHTSVYWYQQALGLGLQFLLWYDEGEERNRGNFPPRFSGRQFPNYSSELNVNALELEDSALYLCASSLGTYSGNTIYFGEGSWLTVV.

The chain joins TRBV2 to TRBJ2-7; D gene ambiguous. The germline gives CDR1 SNHLY, CDR2 FYNNEI. The CDR3 has 12 amino acids. Trimming shortened V by 8 bases and J by 3 bases, and 11 bases separated the two germline ends. This CDR3 is CASSTESYEQYF. CDR3 nucleotide sequence: TGTGCCAGCTCTACAGAAAGCTACGAGCAGTACTTC.

This clone was detected once. The V and J genes are TRBV19 and TRBJ1-3; the D gene is possibly TRBD1 (6 bases). In germline, CDR1 is LNHDA, CDR2 SQIVND (reference sequence). V was clipped by 6 bases and J by 0 bases, with 9 bases between them. The CDR3 has 14 amino acids. The CDR3 DNA reads as TGTGCCAGTAGAACAGGGTCCTCTGGAAACACCATATATTTT. This codes for CASRTGSSGNTIYF.

The chain joins TRBV5-4 to TRBJ2-7, with 9 bases that match TRBD1. The ends lost 5 bases at V and 4 bases at J; junction bases unmatched: 10. Germline CDR1 is SGHNT and CDR2 is YYREEE (reference sequence). The CDR3 covers 15 residues. The CDR3 here is CASSPSRDRAYEQYF. As DNA, the CDR3 is TGTGCCAGCAGTCCATCCCGGGACAGGGCGTACGAGCAGTACTTC.

The rearrangement uses TRBV4-1 and TRBJ1-2; no definite D call. This CDR3 spans 13 amino acids. V was clipped by 1 base and J by 4 bases, with 7 bases between them. Germline V gene sequence: CDR1 MGHRA, CDR2 YSYEKL. CDR3 sequence (DNA): TGCGCCAGCAGCCAAGTTCCAGGCTATGGCTACACCTTC. This encodes CASSQVPGYGYTF.

The chain couples TRBV5-6 to TRBJ1-1; 8 nucleotides line up with TRBD1. J was trimmed by 3 bases and V by 4 bases; bases with no gene match: 8. There are 15 residues in the CDR3. Germline CDR1 is SGHDT and CDR2 is YYEEEE. CDR3: CASSVWTGWYTEAFF. CDR3 bases: TGTGCCAGCAGCGTATGGACAGGGTGGTACACTGAAGCTTTCTTT.

V is TRBV5-1 and J is TRBJ2-5, with TRBD2 identical over 9 bases. This CDR3 is 15 amino acids long. Per germline, CDR1 SGHRS and CDR2 YFSETQ. The junction had 10 bases not matched to a gene; V was cut back by 5 bases and J by 5 bases. CDR3: CASRPRLAALETQYF. CDR3 sequence (DNA): TGCGCCAGCAGACCCAGACTAGCGGCTTTGGAGACCCAGTACTTC.

The V gene is TRBV4-3, the J gene TRBJ1-1; TRBD1 matches at 7 bases. Germline loops: CDR1 LGHNA, CDR2 YSLEER. V lost 4 bases to trimming and J lost 4 bases; unmatched junction nucleotides: 15. This CDR3 contains 17 residues. CDR3 sequence (DNA): TGCGCCAGCAGCCGGGAATTAACAGGGGTGCCGATCACTGAAGCTTTCTTT. Its translation: CASSRELTGVPITEAFF.

The gene calls are TRBV7-2 and TRBJ1-1; D ambiguous. The germline V and J ends were trimmed by 1 base and 11 bases, with 14 bases remaining between them. Germline V gene lookup returns CDR1 SGHTA and CDR2 FQGNSA. CDR3 length: 13 amino acids. The CDR3 loop reads CASSLEVWAQAFF. For the CDR3, the DNA is TGTGCCAGCAGCTTAGAGGTGTGGGCGCAGGCTTTCTTT.

The chain combines TRBV18 with TRBJ1-2, with a possible D match to TRBD1 (6 bases). V was clipped by 5 bases and J by 8 bases, with 12 bases between them. The CDR3 contains 12 residues. CDR1 and CDR2 from the germline V gene are KGHSH and LQKENI. The CDR3 nucleotides are TGTGCCAGCTCATCAGGGGACGCGGGCTACACCTTC. Protein: CASSSGDAGYTF.

This chain uses TRBV6-6 with TRBJ1-1; D is possibly TRBD1 (6 bases). This CDR3 is 11 amino acids long. CDR1 and CDR2 from the germline V gene are MNHNY and SVGAGI (reference sequence). V lost 6 bases, J lost 8 bases, and 10 bases lay in between. CDR3 residues: CASRSGQEAFF. In DNA, the CDR3 is TGTGCCAGCAGGTCAGGACAGGAAGCTTTCTTT.

The CDR3 here is CASSPAGVREQYF. In nucleotides, the CDR3 is TGCGCCAGCAGCCCAGCGGGAGTGCGCGAGCAGTACTTC. V and J are TRBV5-1 and TRBJ2-7, with 8 bases lining up with TRBD2. Germline lookup yields CDR1 SGHRS and CDR2 YFSETQ. The CDR3 has 13 residues. V shed 4 bases, J shed 6 bases, and the junction held 6 bases outside the gene matches.

The chain couples TRBV6-1 to TRBJ2-4, with 7 nucleotides matching TRBD1. CDR1 and CDR2 (germline): MNHNS, SASEGT. The CDR3 runs 13 residues. The V segment lost 5 bases and the J segment 7 bases; nucleotides outside the gene matches: 5. CDR3 bases: TGTGCCAGCAGTCTCACGGACAGGAACATTCAGTACTTC. Protein sequence: CASSLTDRNIQYF.